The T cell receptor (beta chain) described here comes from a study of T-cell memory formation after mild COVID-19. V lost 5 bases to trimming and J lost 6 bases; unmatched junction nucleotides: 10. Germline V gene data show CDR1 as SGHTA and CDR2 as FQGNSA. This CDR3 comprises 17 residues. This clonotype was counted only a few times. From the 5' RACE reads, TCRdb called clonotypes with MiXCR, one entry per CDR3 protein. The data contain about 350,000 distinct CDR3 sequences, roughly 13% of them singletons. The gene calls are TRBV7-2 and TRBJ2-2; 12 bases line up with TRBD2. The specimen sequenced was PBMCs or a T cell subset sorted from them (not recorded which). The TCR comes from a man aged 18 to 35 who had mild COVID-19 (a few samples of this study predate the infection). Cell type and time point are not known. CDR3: CASSKSHLAGGPGELFF. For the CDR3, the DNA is TGTGCCAGCAGCAAGTCCCATCTAGCGGGGGGGCCCGGGGAGCTGTTTTTT.